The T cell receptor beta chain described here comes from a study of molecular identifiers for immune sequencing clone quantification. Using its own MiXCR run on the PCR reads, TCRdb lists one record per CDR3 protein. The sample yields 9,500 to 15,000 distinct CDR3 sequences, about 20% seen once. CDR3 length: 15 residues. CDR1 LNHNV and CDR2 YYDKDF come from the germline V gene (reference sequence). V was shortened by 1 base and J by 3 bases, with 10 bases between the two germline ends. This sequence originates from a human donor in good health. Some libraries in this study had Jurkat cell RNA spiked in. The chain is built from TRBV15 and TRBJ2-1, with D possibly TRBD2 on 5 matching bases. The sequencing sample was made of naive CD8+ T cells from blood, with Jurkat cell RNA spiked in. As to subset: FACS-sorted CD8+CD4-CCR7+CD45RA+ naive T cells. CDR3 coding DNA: TGTGCCACCAGCAGAGCTCGGGAAGTCTACAATGAGCAGTTCTTC. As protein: CATSRAREVYNEQFF.